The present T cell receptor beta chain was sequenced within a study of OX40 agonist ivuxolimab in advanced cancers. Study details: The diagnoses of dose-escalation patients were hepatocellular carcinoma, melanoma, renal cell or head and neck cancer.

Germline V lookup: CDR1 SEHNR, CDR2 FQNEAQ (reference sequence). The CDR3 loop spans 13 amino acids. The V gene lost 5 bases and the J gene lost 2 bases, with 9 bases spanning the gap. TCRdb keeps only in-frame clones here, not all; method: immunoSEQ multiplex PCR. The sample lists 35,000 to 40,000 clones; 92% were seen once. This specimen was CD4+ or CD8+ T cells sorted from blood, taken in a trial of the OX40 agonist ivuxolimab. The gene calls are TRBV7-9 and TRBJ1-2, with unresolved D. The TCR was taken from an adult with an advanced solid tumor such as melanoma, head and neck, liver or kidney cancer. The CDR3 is CASSPQENYGYTF. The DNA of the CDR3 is TGTGCCAGCAGCCCGCAAGAGAACTATGGCTACACCTTC.